This T cell receptor (beta chain) came from a study of T cells in Graves' hyperthyroidism and ophthalmopathy. The study, taken as a whole, reports: Within blood appeared most thyroid clonotypes that had expanded above 0.001.

Trimming took off 5 bases at V and 4 bases at J, with 18 bases between the two ends. Germline V gene data show CDR1 as SEHNR and CDR2 as FQNEAQ (reference sequence). There are 15 residues in the CDR3. What was amplified from RNA transcripts were TCR beta CDR3 regions. TCR CDR3 regions were first amplified by RT-PCR with HTBI primers. TCRdb redid the calling of the multiplex PCR reads with MiXCR, one entry per CDR3 protein. The sample carries 450,000 to 700,000 distinct CDR3 sequences, just over 45% recorded once. This clonotype has at least ten counts. Its cognate antigen is unknown. The sample consisted of peripheral blood or thyroid tissue (not recorded which). The source of this sequence is an adult woman with Graves' disease, either hyperthyroidism or ophthalmopathy (not recorded which). The genes are TRBV7-9 and TRBJ2-7; D gene ambiguous. CDR3 DNA sequence: TGTGCCAGCAGCCCCCCGATTGGGGTATGGTACGAGCAGTACTTC. It codes for CASSPPIGVWYEQYF.